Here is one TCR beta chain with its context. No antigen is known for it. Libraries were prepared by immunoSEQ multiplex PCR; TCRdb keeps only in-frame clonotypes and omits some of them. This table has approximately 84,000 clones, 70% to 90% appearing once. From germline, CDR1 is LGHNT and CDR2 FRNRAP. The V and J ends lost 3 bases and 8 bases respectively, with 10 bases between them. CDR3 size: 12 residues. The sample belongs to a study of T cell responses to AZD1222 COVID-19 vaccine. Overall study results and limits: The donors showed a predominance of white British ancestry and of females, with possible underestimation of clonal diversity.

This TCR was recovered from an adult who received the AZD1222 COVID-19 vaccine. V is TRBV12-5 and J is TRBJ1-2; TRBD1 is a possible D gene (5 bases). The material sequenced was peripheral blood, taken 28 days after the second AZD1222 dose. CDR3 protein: CASGLAGDGYTF. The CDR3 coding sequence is TGTGCTAGTGGTTTAGCGGGGGACGGCTACACCTTC. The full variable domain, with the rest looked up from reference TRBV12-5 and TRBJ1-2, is DARVTQTPRHKVTEMGQEVTMRCQPILGHNTVFWYRQTMMQGLELLAYFRNRAPLDDSGMPKDRFSAEMPDATLATLKIQPSEPRDSAVYFCASGLAGDGYTFGSGTRLTVV.